The clone carrying this TCR beta chain was seen only a few times. What it recognizes is unknown. The data belong to a study of post-analysis software for immune sequencing data. Across the whole study: The disease courses spanned relapsing-remitting, secondary progressive and progressive-relapsing forms of multiple sclerosis. Study-level findings and limits: A significant reduction in normalized Chao1 diversity was observed in multiple sclerosis patients versus controls. Five TRBV segments were significantly more frequent in patients than in controls. TRBV5-6, TRBV5-1 and TRBV20-1 were among these segments.

The library was made from cDNA and included unique molecular identifiers. Yield was roughly 0.5 million cDNA molecules from roughly 0.93 to 9.6 million T cells. Each CDR3 protein is one row after TCRdb ran MiXCR on the PCR reads. Among under 900,000 distinct CDR3 sequences, approximately 53% were seen once, and the ten largest hold approximately 4.4%. Germline trimming cut 2 bases from V and 3 bases from J; bases unmatched to any gene: 7. Germline V gene data show CDR1 as SGHVS and CDR2 as FNYEAQ. This CDR3 is 17 amino acids long. This TCR was recovered from a girl between 5 and 17 years old with multiple sclerosis. Specimen: blood. The J gene is TRBJ2-3, the V gene TRBV7-6; TRBD2 agrees at 11 bases. Here the CDR3 reads CASSLPTSGRGTDTQYF. CDR3 nucleotides: TGTGCCAGCAGCTTACCCACTAGCGGGAGAGGGACAGATACGCAGTATTTT.